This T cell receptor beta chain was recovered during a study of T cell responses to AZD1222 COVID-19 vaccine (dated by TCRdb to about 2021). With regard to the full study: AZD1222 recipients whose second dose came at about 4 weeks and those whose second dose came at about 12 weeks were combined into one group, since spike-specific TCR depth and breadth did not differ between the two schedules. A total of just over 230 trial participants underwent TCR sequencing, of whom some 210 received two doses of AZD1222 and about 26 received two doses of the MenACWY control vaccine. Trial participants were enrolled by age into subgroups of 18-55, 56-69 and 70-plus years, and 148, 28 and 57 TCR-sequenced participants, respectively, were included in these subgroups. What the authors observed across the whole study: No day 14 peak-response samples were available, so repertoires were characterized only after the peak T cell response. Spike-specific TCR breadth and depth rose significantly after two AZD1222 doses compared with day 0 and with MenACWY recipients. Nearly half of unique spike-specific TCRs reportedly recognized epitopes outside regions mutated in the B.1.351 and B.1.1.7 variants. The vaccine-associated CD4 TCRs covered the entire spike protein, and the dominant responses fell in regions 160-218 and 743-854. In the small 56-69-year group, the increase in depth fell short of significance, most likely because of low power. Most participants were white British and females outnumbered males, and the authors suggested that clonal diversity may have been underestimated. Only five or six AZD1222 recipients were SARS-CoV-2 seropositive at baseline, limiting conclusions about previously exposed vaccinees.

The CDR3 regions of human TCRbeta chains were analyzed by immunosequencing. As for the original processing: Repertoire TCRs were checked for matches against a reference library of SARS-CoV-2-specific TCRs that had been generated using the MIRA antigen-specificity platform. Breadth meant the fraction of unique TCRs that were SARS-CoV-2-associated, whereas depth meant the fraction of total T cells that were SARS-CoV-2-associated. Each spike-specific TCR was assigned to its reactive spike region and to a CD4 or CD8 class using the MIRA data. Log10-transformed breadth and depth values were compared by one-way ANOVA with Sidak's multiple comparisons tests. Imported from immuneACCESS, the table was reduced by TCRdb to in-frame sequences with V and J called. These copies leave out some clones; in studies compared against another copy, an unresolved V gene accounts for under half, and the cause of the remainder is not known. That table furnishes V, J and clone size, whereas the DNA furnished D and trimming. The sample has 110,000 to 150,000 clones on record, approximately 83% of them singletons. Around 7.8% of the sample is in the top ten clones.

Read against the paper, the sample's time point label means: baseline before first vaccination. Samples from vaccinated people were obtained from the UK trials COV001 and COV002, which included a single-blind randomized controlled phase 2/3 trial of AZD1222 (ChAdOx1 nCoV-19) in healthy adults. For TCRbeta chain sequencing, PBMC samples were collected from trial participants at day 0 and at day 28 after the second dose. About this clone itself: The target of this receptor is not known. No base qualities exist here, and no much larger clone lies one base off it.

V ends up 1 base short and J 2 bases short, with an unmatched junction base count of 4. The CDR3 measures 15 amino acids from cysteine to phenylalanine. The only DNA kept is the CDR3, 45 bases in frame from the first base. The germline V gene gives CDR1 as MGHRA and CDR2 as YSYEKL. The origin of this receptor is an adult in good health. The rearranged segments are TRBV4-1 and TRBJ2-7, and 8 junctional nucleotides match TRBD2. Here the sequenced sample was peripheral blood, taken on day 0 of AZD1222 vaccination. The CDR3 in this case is CASSQGGSGTYEQYF. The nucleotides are TGCGCCAGCAGCCAAGGGGGTAGCGGGACCTACGAGCAGTACTTC.